The text below deals with one T cell receptor beta chain. What it binds is unknown. Other nucleotide sequences from this sample produce the same CDR3. The data originate from a study of shared clonotypes between healthy human individuals. Whole-study results and caveats: Researchers found naive subsets generally carried larger estimated richness than memory subsets. Clonotypes which were not shared had lower generation probabilities than clonotypes that all four donors shared.

Caucasian adults residing in Nashville, Tennessee made up all the donors. A CD45RA+ naive subset and a CD45RA-negative memory subset were split from CD4+ cells. V shed 1 base and J 4 bases; nucleotides not matched to a gene: 3. The CDR3 sequence is 14 residues long. CDR1 is SQVTM and CDR2 is ANQGSEA in the germline V gene. Produced via immunoSEQ multiplex PCR; TCRdb's table is partial and in-frame only. Of 700,000 or so clones listed, around 72% are singletons. This chain links TRBV29-1 with TRBJ2-2; 7 bases match TRBD2. The sample consisted of memory CD4+ T cells sorted from blood. As for subset: CD45RA-negative fraction. The origin of this receptor is a woman between 25 and 40 years old in good health. The CDR3, as DNA: TGCAGCGTTGAAGCGGGAGGCGGCACCGGGGAGCTGTTTTTT. Translated, it gives CSVEAGGGTGELFF.